These 20 T cell receptor beta chains came from one sample sequenced in a study of cytomegalovirus exposure and HLA in healthy donors. 13 Jbeta primers and 60 Vbeta primers were used for the PCR. Sequenced by immunoSEQ multiplex PCR; TCRdb stores in-frame clones only, minus some. There are some 220,000 clones in the sample; approximately 82% occur only once, and 0.58% lies in the top ten. The sequenced sample was PBMCs. Every receptor here comes from a woman between 40 and 55 years old in good health and CMV-seronegative.

V gene TRBV7-9 combines with J gene TRBJ1-2, with D hard to call. Trimming left V 1 base short and J 4 bases short, with 7 bases between. This CDR3 comprises 13 residues. Germline V gene sequence: CDR1 SEHNR, CDR2 FQNEAQ (reference sequence). The DNA of the CDR3 is TGTGCCAGCAGCTTAGGGCAGCGCTATGGCTACACCTTC. It encodes CASSLGQRYGYTF. Full variable domain (remainder filled in from reference TRBV7-9 and TRBJ1-2): DTGVSQNPRHKITKRGQNVTFRCDPISEHNRLYWYRQTLGQGPEFLTYFQNEAQLEKSRLLSDRFSAERPKGSFSTLEIQRTEQGDSAMYLCASSLGQRYGYTFGSGTRLTVV.

The V and J genes are TRBV7-9 and TRBJ2-3; unclear D gene. The CDR3 covers 13 residues. The V end lost 1 base, the J end lost 2 bases, and 4 bases lay between the germline ends. CDR1 is SEHNR and CDR2 is FQNEAQ in the germline V gene (reference sequence). CDR3 bases: TGTGCCAGCAGCTTAGGCGTCACAGATACGCAGTATTTT. This gives the protein CASSLGVTDTQYF.

The chain is built from TRBV9 and TRBJ2-7; possible D gene TRBD1, 5 bases. Trimming removed 3 bases at V and 2 bases at J, with 9 bases between. The CDR3 is 13 residues long. Germline V gives CDR1 SGDLS, CDR2 YYNGEE. CDR3 coding DNA: TGTGCCAGCAGCGAGGACATAACCTACGAGCAGTACTTC. This gives the protein CASSEDITYEQYF.

This chain connects TRBV7-9 to TRBJ2-1, with D unclear. The germline gives CDR1 SEHNR, CDR2 FQNEAQ (reference sequence). V was pared by 3 bases and J by 0 bases, with 12 bases between. CDR3 length equals 16 residues. The CDR3 DNA reads TGTGCCAGCAGCTTCGAGGCCCAGTTCTCCTACAATGAGCAGTTCTTC. It encodes CASSFEAQFSYNEQFF.

The rearrangement links TRBV15 to TRBJ2-6, with D possibly TRBD1 on 5 matching bases. Trimming shortened V by 6 bases and J by 0 bases, and 15 bases separated the two germline ends. This CDR3 is 17 amino acids long. Germline V lookup: CDR1 LNHNV, CDR2 YYDKDF (reference sequence). The CDR3 nucleotides read TGTGCCACCAGGAGGCAGGGTACCCACTCTGGGGCCAACGTCCTGACTTTC. As protein: CATRRQGTHSGANVLTF.

The chain joins TRBV6-6 to TRBJ2-7; 10 positions agree with TRBD2. The CDR3 covers 14 residues. The germline V gene has CDR1 MNHNY and CDR2 SVGAGI (reference sequence). J was trimmed by 6 bases and V by 2 bases; bases with no gene match: 4. The CDR3 DNA is TGTGCCAGCAGTTACAGTAGCGGGGGGCTCGAGCAGTACTTC. Its protein is CASSYSSGGLEQYF.

There are a few counts of this clone. The same CDR3 also results from other DNA sequences found in this sample. This chain connects TRBV25-1 to TRBJ1-4, with D unclear. Per germline, CDR1 MGHDK and CDR2 SYGVNS. Deletions cut 1 base from V and 7 bases from J, with 10 bases between. This CDR3 spans 14 amino acids. The CDR3, as DNA: TGTGCCAGCAGTGAATCCGGGAGCGGTGAAAAACTGTTTTTT. The encoded protein is CASSESGSGEKLFF. Looking up the rest from reference TRBV25-1 and TRBJ1-4 gives the full variable domain: EADIYQTPRYLVIGTGKKITLECSQTMGHDKMYWYQQDPGMELHLIHYSYGVNSTEKGDLSSESTVSRIRTEHFPLTLESARPSHTSQYLCASSESGSGEKLFFGSGTQLSVL.

V gene TRBV25-1 combines with J gene TRBJ2-5; maybe TRBD1 (6 bases). Trimming left V 7 bases short and J 1 base short, with 16 bases between. The CDR3 contains 15 residues. Germline V gene lookup returns CDR1 MGHDK and CDR2 SYGVNS. The CDR3 is CASTGNTRGQETQYF. The CDR3 DNA is TGTGCCAGCACGGGGAACACCAGGGGCCAAGAGACCCAGTACTTC.

This chain joins TRBV27 and TRBJ1-1; possibly TRBD1 for D (5 bases). This CDR3 is built from 13 residues. Deletions cut 7 bases from V and 5 bases from J, with 14 bases between. CDR1 MNHEY and CDR2 SMNVEV come from the germline V gene (reference sequence). The CDR3 region has the DNA TGTGCCAGCACGGGCAGGGAGGGAACTGAAGCTTTCTTT. This translates into CASTGREGTEAFF.

J is TRBJ2-1 and V is TRBV5-1; TRBD1 agrees at 7 bases. CDR3 length: 15 amino acids. The V gene's germline CDR1 is SGHRS and CDR2 YFSETQ. Trimming at V came to 4 bases and at J to 4 bases, leaving 8 bases not matched to a gene. This CDR3 is CASSAGTVSYNEQFF. In DNA form, the CDR3 reads TGCGCCAGCAGCGCCGGGACAGTCAGTTACAATGAGCAGTTCTTC.

The chain employs TRBV28 and TRBJ1-4; D might be TRBD1 (6 bases). Germline loops: CDR1 MDHEN, CDR2 SYDVKM. This CDR3 has 14 residues. V was shortened by 4 bases and J by 5 bases, with 11 bases between the two germline ends. CDR3 in amino acids: CASSSDRFNEKLFF. The CDR3 bases are TGTGCCAGCAGTTCCGACAGGTTCAATGAAAAACTGTTTTTT.

The chain carries TRBV19 and TRBJ2-1; D is unresolved. V dropped 7 bases and J dropped 5 bases, with 15 bases sitting between them. Germline CDR1 is LNHDA and CDR2 is SQIVND (reference sequence). This CDR3 has 14 residues. The CDR3 nucleotides read TGTGCCAGTAAAACACAGTGGCTGGACAATGAGCAGTTCTTC. It is translated as CASKTQWLDNEQFF.

This clone was recorded once. The chain links TRBV6-6 to TRBJ1-4; 10 nucleotides agree with TRBD1. Germline trimming cut 6 bases from V and 7 bases from J; bases unmatched to any gene: 5. The CDR3 totals 14 residues. Germline-derived CDR1 and CDR2 are MNHNY and SVGAGI (reference sequence). The CDR3 region has the DNA TGTGCCAGCAGACGACAGGGGGCGTCTGAAAAACTGTTTTTT. This translates into CASRRQGASEKLFF.

V gene TRBV5-6 combines with J gene TRBJ1-3; 9 bases agree with TRBD1. This CDR3 has 19 residues. V was pared by 4 bases and J by 4 bases, with 18 bases of the junction left unmatched. Germline V lookup: CDR1 SGHDT, CDR2 YYEEEE. The CDR3 bases are TGTGCCAGCAGCCGACTCATTCTCCCGGGACAGGGAACGGGAAACACCATATATTTT. Encoded protein: CASSRLILPGQGTGNTIYF. Together with reference TRBV5-6 and TRBJ1-3, the CDR3 gives the full variable domain: DAGVTQSPTHLIKTRGQQVTLRCSPKSGHDTVSWYQQALGQGPQFIFQYYEEEERQRGNFPDRFSGHQFPNYSSELNVNALLLGDSALYLCASSRLILPGQGTGNTIYFGEGSWLTVV.

The genes are TRBV7-2 and TRBJ2-1; tentative D call: TRBD2 (5 bases). Trimming pared 6 bases from V and 9 bases from J, leaving 21 bases between. Germline V lookup: CDR1 SGHTA, CDR2 FQGNSA. The CDR3 is made up of 15 amino acids. The CDR3 sequence is CASSSQNGVISEQFF. DNA of the CDR3: TGTGCCAGCAGTTCACAGAACGGGGTTATCAGTGAGCAGTTCTTC.

The chain combines TRBV30 with TRBJ2-5; TRBD1 is a possible D gene (5 bases). The J call may be faulty, since TRBJ2-7 better matches the DNA end. Germline CDR1 GTSNPN, CDR2 SVGIG (reference sequence). This CDR3 is built from 11 residues. As DNA, the CDR3 is TGTGCCTGGCTAGACAGCTACGAGCAGTACTTC. Translating gives CAWLDSYEQYF.

The V and J genes are TRBV2 and TRBJ1-2; perhaps TRBD1 as D (6 bases). V lost 5 bases and J 2 bases, leaving 15 bases between the germline ends. CDR1 SNHLY and CDR2 FYNNEI come from the germline V gene. This CDR3 has 15 residues. In DNA form, the CDR3 reads TGTGCCAGCAGTCCCCCGGGACAACTAAACTATGGCTACACCTTC. It codes for CASSPPGQLNYGYTF. Based on the CDR3 plus reference TRBV2 and TRBJ1-2, the full variable domain is EPEVTQTPSHQVTQMGQEVILRCVPISNHLYFYWYRQILGQKVEFLVSFYNNEISEKSEIFDDQFSVERPDGSNFTLKIRSTKLEDSAMYFCASSPPGQLNYGYTFGSGTRLTVV.

V is TRBV6-1 and J is TRBJ1-3; a weak D match, TRBD1 (6 bases). The CDR3 sequence is 15 residues long. V dropped 4 bases and J dropped 4 bases, with 14 bases sitting between them. Germline lookup yields CDR1 MNHNS and CDR2 SASEGT. CDR3 residues: CASSVQGFGGNTIYF. Here the CDR3 DNA reads TGTGCCAGCAGTGTACAGGGTTTTGGAGGAAACACCATATATTTT.

The chain has TRBV5-4 and TRBJ1-2; D is unresolved. CDR1 SGHNT and CDR2 YYREEE come from the germline V gene (reference sequence). CDR3 length equals 11 residues. Trimming took 7 bases from V and 1 from J, leaving 5 bases between them. CDR3 sequence: CASGGNYGYTF. CDR3 DNA sequence: TGTGCCAGCGGAGGTAACTATGGCTACACCTTC. The variable domain in full, completed from reference TRBV5-4 and TRBJ1-2, reads ETGVTQSPTHLIKTRGQQVTLRCSSQSGHNTVSWYQQALGQGPQFIFQYYREEENGRGNFPPRFSGLQFPNYSSELNVNALELDDSALYLCASGGNYGYTFGSGTRLTVV.

The chain couples TRBV5-6 to TRBJ2-5; 9 nucleotides align to TRBD2. CDR1 and CDR2 (germline): SGHDT, YYEEEE. V shed 1 base, J shed 5 bases, and the junction held 18 bases outside the gene matches. The CDR3 loop spans 19 amino acids. CDR3 region: CASSLSIPPGGGEGETQYF. The CDR3, as DNA: TGTGCCAGCAGCTTGTCGATACCGCCTGGCGGGGGGGAAGGGGAGACCCAGTACTTC.